These 20 T cell receptor beta chains were sequenced from one sample in a study of PD-L1 blockade in urothelial cancer. Profiling relied on immunoSEQ multiplex PCR, and the TCRdb table lists in-frame clones only, not all of them. The table records under 120,000 clones, roughly 88% of them present only once. The sample consisted of PBMCs, taken around atezolizumab (anti-PD-L1) treatment. The receptors here all came from a man aged 50-59 years with urothelial cancer.

This clone was detected only a few times. The CDR3 reads CASSSQTGMTEAFF. CDR3 DNA: TGTGCCAGCAGCTCGCAGACAGGGATGACTGAAGCTTTCTTT. The rearrangement links TRBV5-6 to TRBJ1-1; 7 bases map to TRBD1. Trimming took 3 bases from V and 5 from J; bases not matched to a gene: 7. Germline V lookup: CDR1 SGHDT, CDR2 YYEEEE. The CDR3 runs 14 residues.

The chain recombines TRBV7-6 with TRBJ2-7; 9 bases map to TRBD2. The junction had 11 bases not matched to a gene; V was cut back by 5 bases and J by 3 bases. This CDR3 is built from 16 residues. CDR1 and CDR2 (germline): SGHVS, FNYEAQ. CDR3 in amino acids: CASSPFGSGRDYEQYF. The CDR3 bases are TGTGCCAGCAGCCCCTTTGGTAGCGGGAGAGACTACGAGCAGTACTTC.

The chain joins TRBV10-3 to TRBJ1-6, with 10 bases identical to TRBD1. CDR1 and CDR2 (germline): ENHRY, SYGVKD. This CDR3 is built from 15 residues. V was clipped by 4 bases and J by 4 bases; unmatched bases: 1. Here the CDR3 reads CAISGQGAYNSPLHF. CDR3 coding DNA: TGTGCCATCAGTGGACAGGGGGCGTATAATTCACCCCTCCACTTT.

In regard to this clone: Additional DNA sequences in this sample encode the identical CDR3. The chain carries TRBV7-3 and TRBJ2-1; D not certain. The germline gives CDR1 SGHTA, CDR2 FQGTGA. This CDR3 contains 13 residues. V lost 5 bases and J lost 1, with 6 bases in between. CDR3 loop: CASSPGSYNEQFF. CDR3 DNA sequence: TGTGCCAGCAGCCCCGGTTCCTACAATGAGCAGTTCTTC.

The gene calls are TRBV4-1 and TRBJ1-4; 12 bases agree with TRBD1. Germline assignment: CDR1 MGHRA and CDR2 YSYEKL. The CDR3 consists of 18 residues. V lost 4 bases and J lost 7; bases outside the gene matches: 13. The CDR3 DNA is TGCGCCAGCAGCCGCACCGGGACAGGGGGCGCAGAAGGTGAAAAACTGTTTTTT. Amino acids: CASSRTGTGGAEGEKLFF.

The gene calls are TRBV5-1 and TRBJ2-1, with 11 bases aligning to TRBD2. V lost 4 bases and J lost 8; bases outside the gene matches: 8. The CDR3 totals 15 residues. In germline, CDR1 is SGHRS, CDR2 YFSETQ. The CDR3 sequence: CASSRTSGPSHEQFF. The CDR3 DNA reads TGCGCCAGCAGCAGGACTAGCGGGCCTTCGCATGAGCAGTTCTTC.

The rearrangement joins TRBV25-1 to TRBJ2-7; 10 bases are shared with TRBD2. Trimming at V came to 7 bases and at J to 6 bases, leaving 9 bases not matched to a gene. Germline values: CDR1 MGHDK, CDR2 SYGVNS. The CDR3 extends over 14 amino acids. The CDR3 is CASNPSGSLGEQYF. For the CDR3, the DNA is TGTGCCAGCAATCCTAGCGGGAGCCTTGGCGAGCAGTACTTC.

The J gene is TRBJ2-2, the V gene TRBV7-9; D perhaps matches TRBD1 (6 bases). This CDR3 region has 17 residues. Germline lookup yields CDR1 SEHNR and CDR2 FQNEAQ (reference sequence). V was clipped by 3 bases and J by 3 bases, with 17 bases between them. The CDR3 DNA sequence: TGTGCCAGCAGCTTCCCGCTTCTGGGGGCAGACACCGGGGAGCTGTTTTTT. Translating it yields CASSFPLLGADTGELFF.

The rearrangement links TRBV14 to TRBJ2-5, with D possibly matching TRBD1 (6 bases). The germline V gene encodes CDR1 SGHDN and CDR2 FVKESK. The CDR3 runs to 16 residues. Trimming took off 2 bases at V and 5 bases at J, with 18 bases between the two ends. The CDR3 loop is CASSQFTGPGYETQYF. The CDR3 nucleotides read TGTGCCAGCAGCCAATTTACAGGGCCGGGGTACGAGACCCAGTACTTC.

The V call is TRBV18, the J call TRBJ1-4, with D hard to call. The germline V gene encodes CDR1 KGHSH and CDR2 LQKENI. The CDR3 is made up of 16 amino acids. Trimming shortened V by 4 bases and J by 2 bases, and 14 bases separated the two germline ends. The DNA of the CDR3 is TGTGCCAGCTCACTAAACAACCCCGGGACTAATGAAAAACTGTTTTTT. Translating it yields CASSLNNPGTNEKLFF.

The rearrangement links TRBV6-6 to TRBJ1-5; a possible D gene is TRBD1 (5 bases). V lost 7 bases and J lost 2, with 18 bases in between. CDR3 length: 16 residues. Germline V lookup: CDR1 MNHNY, CDR2 SVGAGI (reference sequence). The CDR3 region is CASIPRAQGGNQPQHF. For the CDR3, the DNA is TGTGCCAGCATCCCCCGGGCCCAAGGGGGCAATCAGCCCCAGCATTTT.

This clone has just a few counts. V and J are TRBV28 and TRBJ2-7; D might be TRBD1 (6 bases). The V gene's germline CDR1 is MDHEN and CDR2 SYDVKM. Between the trimmed V and J ends, which lost 8 bases and 0 bases, there was a span of 17 bases. The CDR3 runs 15 residues. CDR3 amino acids: CASSSPTGHSYEQYF. The DNA for the CDR3 is TGTGCCAGCTCCTCCCCGACAGGTCACTCCTACGAGCAGTACTTC.

In nucleotides, the CDR3 is TGCGCCAGCAGCTTCGTAGCGGGAGGGCCCTCGGGTCGGAATGAGCAGTTCTTC. Translated, it gives CASSFVAGGPSGRNEQFF. The chain is built from TRBV5-1 and TRBJ2-1, with 11 positions matching TRBD2. There are 18 residues in the CDR3. Germline trimming cut 2 bases from V and 7 bases from J; bases unmatched to any gene: 14. Germline V lookup: CDR1 SGHRS, CDR2 YFSETQ. Full variable domain (outside the CDR3, taken from reference TRBV5-1 and TRBJ2-1): KAGVTQTPRYLIKTRGQQVTLSCSPISGHRSVSWYQQTPGQGLQFLFEYFSETQRNKGNFPGRFSGRQFSNSRSEMNVSTLELGDSALYLCASSFVAGGPSGRNEQFFGPGTRLTVL.

This clone has only a few counts. The V gene is TRBV18, the J gene TRBJ1-1; D is uncertain. CDR3 length equals 13 residues. Per the germline V gene, CDR1 is KGHSH and CDR2 is LQKENI. V was pared by 4 bases and J by 3 bases, with 9 bases between. CDR3 nucleotides: TGTGCCAGCTCACTTTCCCGGGACACTGAAGCTTTCTTT. Translating gives CASSLSRDTEAFF.

The chain employs TRBV5-1 and TRBJ2-5; maybe TRBD2 (6 bases). This CDR3 is built from 14 residues. Germline lookup yields CDR1 SGHRS and CDR2 YFSETQ. Trimming removed 4 bases from V and 0 bases from J, with 10 bases in between. CDR3 sequence: CASSQGGNQETQYF. The CDR3 DNA reads TGCGCCAGCAGCCAAGGAGGGAACCAAGAGACCCAGTACTTC.

The J gene is TRBJ2-1, the V gene TRBV6-4, with 13 bases fitting TRBD2. Losses at the gene ends were 0 bases for V and 10 bases for J; bases not matched to a gene: 3. Germline V gives CDR1 MRHNA, CDR2 SNTAGT. The CDR3 sequence is 15 residues long. The CDR3 sequence is CASSDSGLAGVEQFF. CDR3 nucleotide sequence: TGTGCCAGCAGTGACTCCGGACTAGCGGGAGTCGAGCAGTTCTTC.

The chain combines TRBV29-1 with TRBJ1-4; 7 bases line up with TRBD1. J lost 7 bases, V lost 7 bases, and 9 bases had no gene match. The CDR3 sequence is 13 residues long. In germline, CDR1 is SQVTM, CDR2 ANQGSEA. CDR3 DNA: TGCAGCGCTAACAGGGGCGGCGGTGAAAAACTGTTTTTT. Translating gives CSANRGGGEKLFF.

The chain links TRBV7-9 to TRBJ1-4; D not resolved. V was clipped by 5 bases and J by 4 bases, with 11 bases between them. There are 14 residues in the CDR3. Germline V lookup: CDR1 SEHNR, CDR2 FQNEAQ (reference sequence). CDR3 residues: CASSNHRSNEKLFF. In DNA form, the CDR3 reads TGTGCCAGCAGCAACCATCGCAGTAATGAAAAACTGTTTTTT.

The chain joins TRBV5-1 to TRBJ1-1; 11 bases agree with TRBD1. V dropped 2 bases and J dropped 7; count of bases not matched to a gene: 10. There are 16 residues in the CDR3. Germline V gene lookup returns CDR1 SGHRS and CDR2 YFSETQ. CDR3 amino acids: CASSFGQGALSVEAFF. Written as DNA, the CDR3 is TGCGCCAGCAGCTTTGGACAGGGGGCCTTAAGCGTTGAAGCTTTCTTT. Drawing the rest from reference TRBV5-1 and TRBJ1-1, the complete variable domain is KAGVTQTPRYLIKTRGQQVTLSCSPISGHRSVSWYQQTPGQGLQFLFEYFSETQRNKGNFPGRFSGRQFSNSRSEMNVSTLELGDSALYLCASSFGQGALSVEAFFGQGTRLTVV.

J is TRBJ2-7 and V is TRBV11-2; 8 positions match TRBD1. CDR3 size: 18 residues. The V segment lost 4 bases and the J segment 4 bases; nucleotides outside the gene matches: 18. The V gene's germline CDR1 is SGHAT and CDR2 FQNNGV. Here the CDR3 DNA reads TGTGCCAGCAGCTCGCCCCGGACAGGGAAGGTTGGAGAATACGAGCAGTACTTC. Translation gives CASSSPRTGKVGEYEQYF.